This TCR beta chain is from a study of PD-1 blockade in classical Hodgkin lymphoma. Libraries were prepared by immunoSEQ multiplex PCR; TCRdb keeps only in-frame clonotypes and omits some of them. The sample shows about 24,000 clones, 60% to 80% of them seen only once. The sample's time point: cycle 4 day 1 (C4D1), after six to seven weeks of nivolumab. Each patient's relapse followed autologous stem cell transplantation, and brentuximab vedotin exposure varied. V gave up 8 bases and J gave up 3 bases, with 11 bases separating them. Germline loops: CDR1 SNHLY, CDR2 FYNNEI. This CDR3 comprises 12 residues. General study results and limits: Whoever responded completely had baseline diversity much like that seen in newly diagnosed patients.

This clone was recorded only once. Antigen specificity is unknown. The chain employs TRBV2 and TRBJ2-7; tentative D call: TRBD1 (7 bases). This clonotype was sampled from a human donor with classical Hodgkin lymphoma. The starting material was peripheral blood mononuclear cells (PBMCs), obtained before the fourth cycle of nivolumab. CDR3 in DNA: TGTGCCAGCCGCAGGGGGGACTACGAGCAGTACTTC. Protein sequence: CASRRGDYEQYF.